What follows are 9 T cell receptor beta chains derived from one specimen sequenced in a study of T-cell memory formation after mild COVID-19. TCRdb redid the calling of the 5' RACE reads with MiXCR, one entry per CDR3 protein. The repertoire consists of hundreds of thousands of distinct CDR3 sequences, with roughly 20% occurring once and the leading ten covering about 8.7%. The source material was PBMCs or a T cell subset sorted from them (not recorded which). The receptors were sampled from an adult woman who had mild COVID-19 (a few samples of this study predate the infection). Cell type and time point are not known.

This clonotype was counted only a few times. The rearrangement links TRBV21-1 to TRBJ2-4; TRBD2, the D gene given by the table, was not confirmed from the DNA. TRBV21-1 is a recognized pseudogene. This CDR3 spans 16 amino acids. This chain's CDR3 is CASSTQIAVHKNIQYF. Here the CDR3 DNA reads TGTGCCAGCAGCACCCAGATAGCGGTTCACAAAAACATTCAGTACTTC.

This clonotype was counted many times. The chain couples TRBV24-1 to TRBJ2-2; D not resolved. CDR3 length: 18 amino acids. Between the trimmed V and J ends, which lost 4 bases and 1 base, there was a span of 18 bases. Germline V gene lookup returns CDR1 KGHDR and CDR2 SFDVKD. The DNA of the CDR3 is TGTGCCACCAGTGACCCATTGTGGTCAGGAGAGAACACCGGGGAGCTGTTTTTT. Translation: CATSDPLWSGENTGELFF.

The V call is TRBV4-1, the J call TRBJ2-1, with TRBD2 as a possible D gene (5 bases). The CDR3 is made up of 16 amino acids. Germline CDR1 MGHRA, CDR2 YSYEKL. Trimming pared 1 base from V and 2 bases from J, leaving 12 bases between. The CDR3 region is CASSQGPGMAYNEQFF. CDR3 DNA sequence: TGCGCCAGCAGCCAAGGGCCCGGGATGGCCTACAATGAGCAGTTCTTC.

This sequence joins TRBV7-9 and TRBJ1-1; the D gene is possibly TRBD1 (6 bases). This CDR3 has 14 residues. V was trimmed by 6 bases and J by 3 bases, leaving 14 bases between them. Germline V gene sequence: CDR1 SEHNR, CDR2 FQNEAQ (reference sequence). This CDR3 is CASRLDRRYTEAFF. DNA of the CDR3: TGTGCCAGCAGACTAGACAGGAGATACACTGAAGCTTTCTTT.

This clonotype occurred a few times. The gene calls are TRBV6-2 or TRBV6-3 and TRBJ2-7, with D hard to call. The CDR3 runs 14 residues. Trimming left V 1 base short and J 6 bases short, with 13 bases between. Germline-derived CDR1 and CDR2 are MNHEY and SVGEGT. The CDR3 nucleotides read TGTGCCAGCAGTTACTTCGGCCAAGCCTTCGAGCAGTACTTC. Its protein product is CASSYFGQAFEQYF.

V gene TRBV24-1 combines with J gene TRBJ2-7, with 10 nucleotides matching TRBD1. Trimming took 3 bases from V and 3 from J; bases not matched to a gene: 7. The CDR3 loop spans 16 amino acids. Germline loops: CDR1 KGHDR, CDR2 SFDVKD. DNA of the CDR3: TGTGCCACCAGTGATCCGGACAGGGGGTTTATCTACGAGCAGTACTTC. Translation: CATSDPDRGFIYEQYF.

The table lists this clonotype with a few counts. This sequence joins TRBV5-1 and TRBJ2-7, with 12 nucleotides matching TRBD2. The germline V gene has CDR1 SGHRS and CDR2 YFSETQ. The CDR3 totals 15 residues. V was clipped by 0 bases and J by 6 bases; unmatched bases: 4. The CDR3 protein is CASSLGLAGASEQYF. CDR3 DNA sequence: TGCGCCAGCAGCTTGGGACTAGCGGGGGCTAGCGAGCAGTACTTC.

This clonotype was detected only a few times. The V call is TRBV9, the J call TRBJ1-4; D unresolved. CDR3 size: 15 residues. Between the trimmed V and J ends, which lost 0 bases and 8 bases, there was a span of 14 bases. Germline CDR1 is SGDLS and CDR2 is YYNGEE. The CDR3 nucleotides read TGTGCCAGCAGCGTAGAGATGGGCGCAGGAGAAAAACTGTTTTTT. Its translation is CASSVEMGAGEKLFF. The full variable domain, with the rest looked up from reference TRBV9 and TRBJ1-4, is DSGVTQTPKHLITATGQRVTLRCSPRSGDLSVYWYQQSLDQGLQFLIQYYNGEERAKGNILERFSAQQFPDLHSELNLSSLELGDSALYFCASSVEMGAGEKLFFGSGTQLSVL.

The chain has TRBV7-8 and TRBJ1-5; D may be TRBD1 (5 bases). V gave up 2 bases and J gave up 2 bases, with 16 bases separating them. Germline V gene lookup returns CDR1 SGHVS and CDR2 FQNEAQ. This CDR3 region has 17 residues. The CDR3 sequence: CASSLRSGTIGNQPQHF. CDR3 bases: TGTGCCAGCAGCTTAAGGTCGGGGACGATCGGCAATCAGCCCCAGCATTTT.